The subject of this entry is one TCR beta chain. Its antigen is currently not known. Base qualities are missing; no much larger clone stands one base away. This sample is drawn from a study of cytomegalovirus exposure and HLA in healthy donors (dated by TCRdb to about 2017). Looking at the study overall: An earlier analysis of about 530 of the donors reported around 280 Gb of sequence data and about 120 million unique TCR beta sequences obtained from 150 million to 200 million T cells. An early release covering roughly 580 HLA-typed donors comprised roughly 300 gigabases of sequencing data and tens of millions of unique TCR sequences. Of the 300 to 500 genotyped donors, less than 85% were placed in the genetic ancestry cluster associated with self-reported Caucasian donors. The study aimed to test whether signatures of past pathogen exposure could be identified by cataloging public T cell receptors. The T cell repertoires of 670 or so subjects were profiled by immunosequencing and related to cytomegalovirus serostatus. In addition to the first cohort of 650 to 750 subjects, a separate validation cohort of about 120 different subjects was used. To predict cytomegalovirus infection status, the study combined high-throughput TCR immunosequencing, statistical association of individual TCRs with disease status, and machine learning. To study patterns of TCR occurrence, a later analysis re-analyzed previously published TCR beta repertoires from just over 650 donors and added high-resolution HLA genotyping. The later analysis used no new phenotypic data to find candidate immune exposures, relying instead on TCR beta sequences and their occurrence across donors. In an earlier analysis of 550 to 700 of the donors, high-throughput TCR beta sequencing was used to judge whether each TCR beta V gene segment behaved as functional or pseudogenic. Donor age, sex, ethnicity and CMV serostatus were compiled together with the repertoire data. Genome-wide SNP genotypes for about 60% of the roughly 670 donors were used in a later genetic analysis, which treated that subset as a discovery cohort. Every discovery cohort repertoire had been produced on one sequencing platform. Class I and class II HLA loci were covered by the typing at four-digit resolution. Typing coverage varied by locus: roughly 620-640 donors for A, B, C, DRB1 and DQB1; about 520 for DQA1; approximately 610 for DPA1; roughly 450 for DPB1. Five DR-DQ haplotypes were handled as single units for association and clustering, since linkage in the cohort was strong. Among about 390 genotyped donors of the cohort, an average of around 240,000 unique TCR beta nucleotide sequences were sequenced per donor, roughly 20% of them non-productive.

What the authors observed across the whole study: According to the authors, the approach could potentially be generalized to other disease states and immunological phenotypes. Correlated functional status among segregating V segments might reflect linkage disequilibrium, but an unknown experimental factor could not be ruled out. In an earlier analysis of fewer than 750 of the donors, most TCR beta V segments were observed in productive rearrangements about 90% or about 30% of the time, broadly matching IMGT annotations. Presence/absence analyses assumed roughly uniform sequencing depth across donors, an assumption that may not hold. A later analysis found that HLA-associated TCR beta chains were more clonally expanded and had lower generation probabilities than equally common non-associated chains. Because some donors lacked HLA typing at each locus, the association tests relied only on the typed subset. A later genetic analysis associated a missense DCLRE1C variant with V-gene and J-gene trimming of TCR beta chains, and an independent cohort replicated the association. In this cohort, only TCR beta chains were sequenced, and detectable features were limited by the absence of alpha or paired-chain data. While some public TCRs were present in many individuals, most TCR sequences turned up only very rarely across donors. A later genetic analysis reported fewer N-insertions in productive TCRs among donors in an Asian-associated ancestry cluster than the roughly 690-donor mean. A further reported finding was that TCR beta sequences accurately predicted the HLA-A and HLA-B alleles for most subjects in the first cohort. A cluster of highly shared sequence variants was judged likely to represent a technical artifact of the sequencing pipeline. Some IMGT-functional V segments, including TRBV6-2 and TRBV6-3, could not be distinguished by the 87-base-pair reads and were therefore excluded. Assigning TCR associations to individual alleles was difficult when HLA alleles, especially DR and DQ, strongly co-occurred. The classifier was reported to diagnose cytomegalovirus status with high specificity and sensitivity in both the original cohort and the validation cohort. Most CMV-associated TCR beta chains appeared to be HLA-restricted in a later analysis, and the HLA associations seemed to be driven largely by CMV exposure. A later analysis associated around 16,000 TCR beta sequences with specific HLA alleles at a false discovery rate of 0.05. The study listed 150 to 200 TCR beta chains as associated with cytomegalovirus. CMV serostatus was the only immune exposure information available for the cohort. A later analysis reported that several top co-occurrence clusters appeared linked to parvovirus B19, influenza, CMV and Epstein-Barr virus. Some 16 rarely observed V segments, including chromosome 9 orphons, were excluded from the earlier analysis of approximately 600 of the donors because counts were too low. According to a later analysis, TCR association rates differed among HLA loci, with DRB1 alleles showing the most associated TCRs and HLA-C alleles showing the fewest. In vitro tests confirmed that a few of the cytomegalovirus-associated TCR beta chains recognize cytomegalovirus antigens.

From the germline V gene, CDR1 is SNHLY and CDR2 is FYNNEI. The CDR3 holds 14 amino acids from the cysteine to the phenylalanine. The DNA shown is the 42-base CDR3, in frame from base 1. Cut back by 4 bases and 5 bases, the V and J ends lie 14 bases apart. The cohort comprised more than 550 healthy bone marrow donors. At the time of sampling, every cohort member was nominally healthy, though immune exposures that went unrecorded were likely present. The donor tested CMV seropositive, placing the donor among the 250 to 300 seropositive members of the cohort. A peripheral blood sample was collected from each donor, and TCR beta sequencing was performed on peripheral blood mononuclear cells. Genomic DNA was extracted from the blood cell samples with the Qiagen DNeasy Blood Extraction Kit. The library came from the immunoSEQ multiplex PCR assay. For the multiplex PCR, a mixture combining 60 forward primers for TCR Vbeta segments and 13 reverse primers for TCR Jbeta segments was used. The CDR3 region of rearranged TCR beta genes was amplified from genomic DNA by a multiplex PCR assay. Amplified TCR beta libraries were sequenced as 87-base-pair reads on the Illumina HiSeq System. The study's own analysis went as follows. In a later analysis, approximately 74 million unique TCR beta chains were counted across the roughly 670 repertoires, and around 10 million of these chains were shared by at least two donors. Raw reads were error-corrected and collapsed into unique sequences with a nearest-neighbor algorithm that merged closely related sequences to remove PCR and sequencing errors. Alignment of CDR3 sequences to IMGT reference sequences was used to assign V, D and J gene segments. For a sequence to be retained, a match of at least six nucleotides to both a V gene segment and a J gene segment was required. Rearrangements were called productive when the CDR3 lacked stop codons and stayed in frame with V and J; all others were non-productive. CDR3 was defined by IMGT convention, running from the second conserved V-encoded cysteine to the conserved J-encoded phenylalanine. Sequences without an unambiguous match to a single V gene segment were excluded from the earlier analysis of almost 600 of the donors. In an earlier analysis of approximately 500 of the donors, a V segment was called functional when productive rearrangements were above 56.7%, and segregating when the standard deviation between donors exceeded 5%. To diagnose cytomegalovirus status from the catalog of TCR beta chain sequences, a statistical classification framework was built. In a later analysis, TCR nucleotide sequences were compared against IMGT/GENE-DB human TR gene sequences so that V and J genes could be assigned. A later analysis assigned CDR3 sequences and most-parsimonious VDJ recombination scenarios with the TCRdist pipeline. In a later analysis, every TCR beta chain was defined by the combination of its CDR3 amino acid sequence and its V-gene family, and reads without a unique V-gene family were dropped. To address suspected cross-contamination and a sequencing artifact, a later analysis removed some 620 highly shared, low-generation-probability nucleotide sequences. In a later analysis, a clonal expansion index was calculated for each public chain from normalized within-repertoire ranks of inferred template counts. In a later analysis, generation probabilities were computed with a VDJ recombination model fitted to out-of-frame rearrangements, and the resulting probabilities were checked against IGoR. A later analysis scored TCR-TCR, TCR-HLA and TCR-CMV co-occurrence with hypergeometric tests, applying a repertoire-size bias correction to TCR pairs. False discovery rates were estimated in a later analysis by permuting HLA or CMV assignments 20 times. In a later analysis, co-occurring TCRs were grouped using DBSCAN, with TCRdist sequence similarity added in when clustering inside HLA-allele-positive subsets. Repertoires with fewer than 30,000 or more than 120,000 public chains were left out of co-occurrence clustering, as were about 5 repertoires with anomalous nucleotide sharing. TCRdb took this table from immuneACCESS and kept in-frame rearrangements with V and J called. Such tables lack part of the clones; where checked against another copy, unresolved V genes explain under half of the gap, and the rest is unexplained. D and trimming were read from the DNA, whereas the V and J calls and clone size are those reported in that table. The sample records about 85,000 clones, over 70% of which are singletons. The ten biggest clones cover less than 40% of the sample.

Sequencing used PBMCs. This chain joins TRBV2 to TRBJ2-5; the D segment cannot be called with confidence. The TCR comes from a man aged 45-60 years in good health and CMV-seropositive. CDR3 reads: CASSASRLGETQYF. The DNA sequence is TGTGCCAGCAGTGCTTCGCGCCTCGGGGAGACCCAGTACTTC.